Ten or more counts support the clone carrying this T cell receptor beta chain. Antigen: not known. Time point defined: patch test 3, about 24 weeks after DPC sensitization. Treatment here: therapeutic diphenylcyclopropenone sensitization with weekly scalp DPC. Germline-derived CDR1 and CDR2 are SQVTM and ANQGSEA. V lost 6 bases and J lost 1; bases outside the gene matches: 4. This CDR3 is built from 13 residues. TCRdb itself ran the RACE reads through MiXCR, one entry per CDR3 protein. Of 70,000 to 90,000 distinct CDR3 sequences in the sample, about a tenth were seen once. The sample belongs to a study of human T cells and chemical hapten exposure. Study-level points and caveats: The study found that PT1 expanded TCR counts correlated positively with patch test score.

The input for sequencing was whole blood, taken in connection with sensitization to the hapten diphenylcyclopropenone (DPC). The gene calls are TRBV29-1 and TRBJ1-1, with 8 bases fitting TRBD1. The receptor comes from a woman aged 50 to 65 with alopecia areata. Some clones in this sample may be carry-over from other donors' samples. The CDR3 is CSVRTGQNTEAFF. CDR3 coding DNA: TGCAGCGTGAGGACAGGGCAGAACACTGAAGCTTTCTTT.